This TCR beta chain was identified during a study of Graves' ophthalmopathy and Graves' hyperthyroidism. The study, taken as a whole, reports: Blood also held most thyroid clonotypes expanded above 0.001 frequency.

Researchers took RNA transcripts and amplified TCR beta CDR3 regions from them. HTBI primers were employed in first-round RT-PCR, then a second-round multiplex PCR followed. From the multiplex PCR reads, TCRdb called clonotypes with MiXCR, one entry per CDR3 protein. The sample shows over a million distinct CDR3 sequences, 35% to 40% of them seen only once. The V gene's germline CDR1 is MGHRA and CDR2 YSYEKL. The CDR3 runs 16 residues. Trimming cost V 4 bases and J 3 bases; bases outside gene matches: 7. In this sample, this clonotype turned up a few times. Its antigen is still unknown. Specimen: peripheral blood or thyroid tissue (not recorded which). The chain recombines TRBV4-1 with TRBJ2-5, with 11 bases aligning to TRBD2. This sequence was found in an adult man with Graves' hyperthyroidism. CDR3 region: CASSPTPTSGEETQYF. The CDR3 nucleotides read TGCGCCAGCAGCCCTACTCCGACTAGCGGGGAAGAGACCCAGTACTTC.